A selection of T cell receptor beta chains follows, all from one sample in a study of technical replicates of blood from four donors. Assay: immunoSEQ multiplex PCR; the TCRdb copy retains only in-frame clones and omits some. The top ten hold approximately 0.2% of the sample, which has tens of thousands of clones, about 95% seen once. Sequenced material: T cells isolated from PBMCs. Source of these receptors: a human donor in good health. Both conserved end residues are part of each CDR3. D genes are given only for firm matches. Only some rows state a clone size, as once, few, many or a class for expanded clones.

size: .; V: TRBV18; J: TRBJ2-1; D: TRBD2; CDR3: CASSPAAGTTYNEQFF; DNA: TGTGCCAGCTCACCGGCCGCCGGGACTACCTACAATGAGCAGTTCTTC
size: .; V: TRBV9; J: TRBJ1-6; D: TRBD1; CDR3: CASSAAGGSYNSPLHF; DNA: TGTGCCAGCAGCGCAGCAGGGGGCTCCTATAATTCACCCCTCCACTTT
size: .; V: TRBV11-2; J: TRBJ2-7; D: TRBD1; CDR3: CASSRTGFYEQYF; DNA: TGTGCCAGCAGCCGGACAGGATTCTACGAGCAGTACTTC
size: .; V: TRBV28; J: TRBJ1-5; D: .; CDR3: CASTRVKERGINQPQHF; DNA: TGTGCCAGCACCCGGGTGAAGGAGAGGGGGATAAATCAGCCCCAGCATTTT
size: .; V: TRBV5-1; J: TRBJ2-1; D: TRBD2; CDR3: CASSLDTFRLAGKNEQFF; DNA: TGCGCCAGCAGCTTGGATACCTTCCGACTAGCGGGGAAAAATGAGCAGTTCTTC
size: .; V: TRBV5-1; J: TRBJ1-2; D: TRBD1; CDR3: CASSPPTGGRPDYGYTF; DNA: TGCGCCAGCAGCCCTCCGACAGGGGGAAGACCAGACTATGGCTACACCTTC
size: few; V: TRBV7-3; J: TRBJ1-1; D: .; CDR3: CASSLIVNTEAFF; DNA: TGTGCCAGCAGCTTAATCGTGAACACTGAAGCTTTCTTT
size: .; V: TRBV10-1; J: TRBJ1-2; D: TRBD1; CDR3: CASSEWAGGGYTF; DNA: TGCGCCAGCAGTGAGTGGGCAGGGGGTGGCTACACCTTC
size: .; V: TRBV7-9; J: TRBJ2-5; D: .; CDR3: CASSSPQGGETQYF; DNA: TGTGCCAGCAGCTCGCCCCAGGGGGGTGAGACCCAGTACTTC
size: .; V: TRBV7-9; J: TRBJ2-1; D: TRBD2; CDR3: CATGTSGSNEQFF; DNA: TGTGCCACCGGGACTAGCGGGAGTAATGAGCAGTTCTTC
size: .; V: TRBV5-1; J: TRBJ2-5; D: TRBD2; CDR3: CASSPTSGGIPRETQYF; DNA: TGCGCCAGCAGCCCCACTAGCGGGGGTATCCCGCGAGAGACCCAGTACTTC
size: .; V: TRBV9; J: TRBJ1-6; D: TRBD1; CDR3: CASSVEGTGVSPLHF; DNA: TGTGCCAGCAGCGTAGAAGGGACAGGGGTTTCACCCCTCCACTTT
size: .; V: TRBV7-6; J: TRBJ2-5; D: TRBD1; CDR3: CASSLEQGPQETQYF; DNA: TGTGCCAGCAGCTTAGAACAGGGGCCCCAAGAGACCCAGTACTTC
size: once; V: TRBV11-2; J: TRBJ1-1; D: TRBD1; CDR3: CASSLGYAGGADTEAFF; DNA: TGTGCCAGCAGCTTGGGTTACGCAGGGGGCGCGGACACTGAAGCTTTCTTT
size: .; V: TRBV6-5; J: TRBJ1-3; D: .; CDR3: CASSYSQVVGNTIYF; DNA: TGTGCCAGCAGTTACTCACAAGTCGTCGGAAACACCATATATTTT
size: .; V: TRBV9; J: TRBJ2-7; D: TRBD2; CDR3: CASSAGLAGVAYEQYF; DNA: TGTGCCAGCAGCGCTGGACTAGCGGGGGTGGCCTACGAGCAGTACTTC
size: .; V: TRBV28; J: TRBJ2-1; D: TRBD2; CDR3: CASSFGTSGANEQFF; DNA: TGTGCCAGCAGTTTTGGGACTAGCGGGGCCAATGAGCAGTTCTTC
size: .; V: TRBV5-1; J: TRBJ1-2; D: .; CDR3: CASSSQGFDGYTF; DNA: TGCGCCAGCAGCTCACAGGGCTTCGATGGCTACACCTTC
size: .; V: TRBV5-1; J: TRBJ1-1; D: .; CDR3: CASSWEGFMNTEAFF; DNA: TGCGCCAGCAGCTGGGAGGGGTTTATGAACACTGAAGCTTTCTTT
size: once; V: TRBV4-1; J: TRBJ2-1; D: .; CDR3: CASSQDFRNEQFF; DNA: TGCGCCAGCAGCCAAGATTTTCGGAATGAGCAGTTCTTC
size: .; V: TRBV12-5; J: TRBJ1-3; D: .; CDR3: CASGQILGSGGNTIYF; DNA: TGTGCTAGTGGACAAATCTTGGGGAGTGGAGGAAACACCATATATTTT
size: .; V: TRBV5-1; J: TRBJ2-1; D: TRBD1; CDR3: CASSPGQGPNEQFF; DNA: TGCGCCAGCAGCCCGGGACAGGGCCCCAATGAGCAGTTCTTC
size: .; V: TRBV29-1; J: TRBJ2-2; D: .; CDR3: CSVVTNRVDGELFF; DNA: TGCAGCGTTGTTACGAACAGGGTGGACGGGGAGCTGTTTTTT
size: .; V: TRBV11-3; J: TRBJ2-7; D: .; CDR3: CASSLVGQDYEQYF; DNA: TGTGCCAGCAGCTTAGTGGGACAAGACTACGAGCAGTACTTC
size: .; V: TRBV10-1; J: TRBJ1-4; D: .; CDR3: CASSESSATNEKLFF; DNA: TGCGCCAGCAGTGAGTCGAGTGCAACTAATGAAAAACTGTTTTTT
size: .; V: TRBV28; J: TRBJ2-5; D: TRBD2; CDR3: CASRPILAGGRETQYF; DNA: TGTGCCAGCAGACCCATACTAGCGGGGGGGCGTGAGACCCAGTACTTC
size: few; V: TRBV5-4; J: TRBJ1-1; D: .; CDR3: CASSLRDRGTEAFF; DNA: TGTGCCAGCAGCTTGAGGGATAGGGGGACTGAAGCTTTCTTT
size: .; V: TRBV7-9; J: TRBJ1-1; D: .; CDR3: CASSPRYEREAFF; DNA: TGTGCCAGCAGCCCCCGATACGAACGGGAAGCTTTCTTT
size: .; V: TRBV5-5; J: TRBJ1-4; D: .; CDR3: CASSLGQGIATNEKLFF; DNA: TGTGCCAGCAGCTTGGGGCAGGGGATTGCAACTAATGAAAAACTGTTTTTT
size: .; V: TRBV18; J: TRBJ1-1; D: .; CDR3: CASSPDAGNTEAFF; DNA: TGTGCCAGCTCACCCGACGCGGGGAACACTGAAGCTTTCTTT
size: .; V: TRBV10-3; J: TRBJ2-2; D: .; CDR3: CAISRILAGSTGELFF; DNA: TGTGCCATCAGTCGTATTCTAGCTGGTAGCACCGGGGAGCTGTTTTTT
size: .; V: TRBV5-6; J: TRBJ2-2; D: .; CDR3: CASSFRPFGAPLNTGELFF; DNA: TGTGCCAGCAGCTTTCGGCCGTTTGGGGCCCCTTTGAACACCGGGGAGCTGTTTTTT
size: few; V: TRBV10-3; J: TRBJ1-1; D: TRBD1; CDR3: CAISQDRGGTEAFF; DNA: TGTGCCATCAGCCAGGACAGGGGAGGCACTGAAGCTTTCTTT
size: .; V: TRBV11-2; J: TRBJ2-7; D: TRBD2; CDR3: CASSSDGGSGRSKYF; DNA: TGTGCCAGCAGCTCCGATGGGGGTAGCGGGCGTTCCAAGTACTTC
size: once; V: TRBV28; J: TRBJ2-7; D: .; CDR3: CASSPSTASDEQYF; DNA: TGTGCCAGCAGTCCTTCGACAGCCTCCGACGAGCAGTACTTC
size: once; V: TRBV28; J: TRBJ1-5; D: .; CDR3: CASSLGGTQPQHF; DNA: TGTGCCAGCAGTTTAGGGGGGACTCAGCCCCAGCATTTT
size: .; V: TRBV7-2; J: TRBJ2-7; D: .; CDR3: CASSFSSLYEQYF; DNA: TGTGCCAGCAGCTTTAGCTCCCTCTACGAGCAGTACTTC
size: .; V: TRBV11-3; J: TRBJ1-1; D: .; CDR3: CASSLGIRRGAEAFF; DNA: TGTGCCAGCAGCTTAGGGATCCGGAGGGGTGCTGAAGCTTTCTTT
size: .; V: TRBV23-1; J: TRBJ2-6; D: .; CDR3: CASIWQGLISGANVLTF; DNA: TGCGCCAGCATATGGCAGGGGTTAATTTCTGGGGCCAACGTCCTGACTTTC
size: .; V: TRBV6-5; J: TRBJ1-4; D: TRBD1; CDR3: CASSTRGPPNEKLFF; DNA: TGTGCCAGCAGTACCAGGGGGCCCCCTAATGAAAAACTGTTTTTT
size: .; V: TRBV7-8; J: TRBJ2-7; D: .; CDR3: CASSQDRSRRDEQYF; DNA: TGTGCCAGCAGCCAAGATCGATCTCGCCGCGACGAGCAGTACTTC
size: .; V: TRBV14; J: TRBJ2-6; D: TRBD1; CDR3: CASSQHRGISGANVLTF; DNA: TGTGCCAGCAGCCAACACAGGGGAATCTCTGGGGCCAACGTCCTGACTTTC
size: once; V: TRBV10-1; J: TRBJ2-4; D: .; CDR3: CASSESLGRNIQYF; DNA: TGCGCCAGCAGTGAGTCGTTAGGGAGAAACATTCAGTACTTC
size: once; V: TRBV7-9; J: TRBJ1-2; D: TRBD1; CDR3: CASSLGQTNYGYTF; DNA: TGTGCCAGCAGCTTGGGACAGACTAACTATGGCTACACCTTC
size: .; V: TRBV7-9; J: TRBJ1-4; D: .; CDR3: CASSREWRATNEKLFF; DNA: TGTGCCAGCAGCCGGGAGTGGCGCGCAACTAATGAAAAACTGTTTTTT
size: .; V: TRBV7-9; J: TRBJ1-1; D: TRBD1; CDR3: CASVITGAANEAFF; DNA: TGTGCCAGCGTTATAACAGGGGCCGCGAATGAAGCTTTCTTT
size: once; V: TRBV18; J: TRBJ1-3; D: .; CDR3: CASRDEIRDSGNTIYF; DNA: TGTGCCAGCCGAGATGAGATCAGGGACTCTGGAAACACCATATATTTT
size: few; V: TRBV10-3; J: TRBJ1-1; D: .; CDR3: CAIGAGYEAFF; DNA: TGTGCCATCGGGGCAGGCTATGAAGCTTTCTTT
size: .; V: TRBV7-8; J: TRBJ2-1; D: TRBD1; CDR3: CASSGTGNEQFF; DNA: TGTGCCAGCAGCGGGACAGGCAATGAGCAGTTCTTC
size: .; V: TRBV5-6; J: TRBJ2-1; D: TRBD2; CDR3: CASSAGPRGGNEQFF; DNA: TGTGCCAGCAGTGCGGGACCGCGGGGGGGTAATGAGCAGTTCTTC
size: .; V: TRBV28; J: TRBJ1-5; D: TRBD1; CDR3: CASSTTGGSGSSNQPQHF; DNA: TGTGCCAGCAGTACTACAGGGGGATCCGGTAGTAGCAATCAGCCCCAGCATTTT
size: .; V: TRBV5-6; J: TRBJ1-6; D: .; CDR3: CASSLSAGESPLHF; DNA: TGTGCCAGCAGCTTATCGGCAGGGGAATCACCCCTCCACTTT
size: .; V: TRBV28; J: TRBJ2-5; D: TRBD2; CDR3: CASSTQTSGIPLFSETQYF; DNA: TGTGCCAGCAGTACCCAGACTAGCGGGATTCCCCTATTTTCGGAGACCCAGTACTTC
size: .; V: TRBV5-4; J: TRBJ2-7; D: .; CDR3: CASSLTGVGPSYEQYF; DNA: TGTGCCAGCAGCCTCACTGGTGTGGGCCCATCCTACGAGCAGTACTTC
size: once; V: TRBV6-5; J: TRBJ1-2; D: .; CDR3: CASSPTSSSYGYTF; DNA: TGTGCCAGCAGTCCCACTTCTTCCTCCTATGGCTACACCTTC
size: .; V: TRBV28; J: TRBJ1-2; D: TRBD1; CDR3: CASSPGQADGYTF; DNA: TGTGCCAGCAGTCCTGGACAGGCCGATGGCTACACCTTC
size: .; V: TRBV5-1; J: TRBJ1-4; D: .; CDR3: CASSLWGRRDEKLFF; DNA: TGCGCCAGCAGCTTGTGGGGGCGCCGGGATGAAAAACTGTTTTTT
size: .; V: TRBV13; J: TRBJ2-5; D: TRBD2; CDR3: CASSPSQKAGGLQTQYF; DNA: TGTGCCAGCAGCCCAAGCCAAAAGGCGGGAGGGCTTCAGACCCAGTACTTC
size: .; V: TRBV9; J: TRBJ2-1; D: .; CDR3: CASSDRDGGYNEQFF; DNA: TGTGCCAGCAGCGACCGGGACGGGGGTTACAATGAGCAGTTCTTC